What follows describes a single TCR beta chain. This clone's antigen is unknown. Base qualities were left out, and no much larger clone turns up one base away. The library was generated by the immunoSEQ multiplex PCR assay. The deep sequencing platform assayed approximately 100,000 TCR templates per sample. Genomic DNA extracted from sorted T cells was used for TCRbeta CDR3 sequencing. In the original analysis: Clonal analysis of TCRbeta CDR3 data was done in the R programming language. Alloreactive CD4+ and CD8+ clones were identified by comparing unstimulated samples to CFSE-low samples taken after the reaction. Regulatory or non-regulatory origin of alloreactive CD4+ clones was assigned by matching sequences to the sorted unstimulated Treg and non-Treg repertoires. TCRdb mirrors the immuneACCESS table, restricted to in-frame sequences. Some clones are absent from its copies; in checked studies, under half trace to an unresolved V gene, and the reason for the others is unknown. From that table come the V and J calls and clone size; the DNA was used to work out D and trimming. The sample includes tens of thousands of clones, with 90% to 95% observed a single time. Of the sample, 5% to 7% falls within the top ten clones.

The sample is drawn from a study of siplizumab effects on memory and regulatory T cells (dated by TCRdb to between 2019 and 2020). Broadly, across the study: The study examined how the anti-CD2 antibody siplizumab affects alloreactive T-cell subsets in allogeneic mixed lymphocyte reactions built from human PBMCs.

The full study reports these points: Because sequences at frequencies below about 10^-5 were poorly captured, only a minor fraction of alloreactive clones could be mapped back to unstimulated subsets. Whether proliferating Tregs from siplizumab cultures actually had suppressive function was not functionally confirmed. Greater diversity appeared to be present in unstimulated naive T cells than in memory T cells, and a substantial contribution to the alloresponse seemed to be made by naive cells. The cumulative frequency of alloreactive sequences traceable to unstimulated CD4+ memory T cells was significantly reduced by siplizumab. Of the alloreactive CD4+ clones that could be mapped, the Treg-derived share averaged approximately 67% with siplizumab compared with around 27% in control reactions. Roughly 75-97% of proliferating CD4+ or CD8+ clones could not be assigned a naive or memory phenotype.

Sorted unstimulated T cells and proliferating T cells recovered from mixed lymphocyte reactions underwent TCRbeta CDR3 sequencing. Fresh whole blood from about ten HLA-typed healthy donors served as the source for isolating PBMCs. Looking up the germline V gene yields CDR1 SGHRS and CDR2 YFSETQ. V was cut back by 7 bases and J by 3 bases, leaving a gap of 7 bases between them. There are 12 amino acids in the CDR3, from cysteine to phenylalanine inclusive. The DNA shown is the 36-base CDR3, in frame from base 1. Sequencing was performed on CD8+ T cells sorted from blood. This chain joins TRBV5-1 to TRBJ2-2, with a weak D call of TRBD2 (5 bases match). This TCR was sampled from a human donor in good health. At the DNA level, the sequence is TGCGCCAGCGAGGAGGACACCGGGGAGCTGTTTTTT. Translation gives CASEEDTGELFF.